The 21 T cell receptor beta chains below all came from one sample that was sequenced in a study of blood T cell repertoires in COVID-19. The data were produced by immunoSEQ multiplex PCR, yet TCRdb's version contains in-frame clones alone and is incomplete. The table includes around 170,000 clones, around 72% detected once. The sequenced sample was peripheral blood. These TCRs come from a woman older than 75 with acute or convalescent COVID-19.

The rearrangement joins TRBV3-1 (or the pseudogene TRBV3-2) to TRBJ2-5; no reliable D call. Germline-derived CDR1 and CDR2 are LGHDT and YNNKEL (reference sequence). This CDR3 region has 13 residues. V was cut by 4 bases and J by 6 bases, with 12 bases left in between. Here the CDR3 DNA reads TGTGCCAGCAGCCCTGGCGGTTTGAAGACCCAGTACTTC. It yields the protein CASSPGGLKTQYF.

The chain carries TRBV7-8 and TRBJ2-7; the match to TRBD2 covers 11 bases. Germline V CDR1 and CDR2: SGHVS, FQNEAQ. The CDR3 runs 18 residues. V trimming: 2 bases; J trimming: 2 bases; junction bases outside the gene matches: 11. The CDR3 nucleotides are TGTGCCAGCAGCTTACTGCGTACTAGCGGGAGTATGGCCTACGAGCAGTACTTC. Translation gives CASSLLRTSGSMAYEQYF.

The V gene is TRBV4-3, the J gene TRBJ2-1; TRBD2 aligns across 11 bases. This CDR3 has 14 residues. Losses at the gene ends were 5 bases for V and 9 bases for J; bases not matched to a gene: 6. Germline CDR1 reads LGHNA; CDR2 reads YSLEER. CDR3: CASSDSGRGVEQFF. The CDR3 DNA sequence: TGCGCCAGCAGCGATAGCGGGAGGGGCGTTGAGCAGTTCTTC.

In regard to this clone: At the DNA level, this CDR3 is encoded by other sequences in the same sample as well. The V and J genes are TRBV28 and TRBJ2-3, with 10 bases that match TRBD2. Trimming at V came to 5 bases and at J to 3 bases, leaving 5 bases not matched to a gene. The CDR3 length is 15 residues. The germline V gene has CDR1 MDHEN and CDR2 SYDVKM. Written as DNA, the CDR3 is TGTGCCAGCAGTCCTAGCGGGAGAAGTACAGATACGCAGTATTTT. It encodes CASSPSGRSTDTQYF.

This chain links TRBV5-1 with TRBJ1-4; 8 bases are shared with TRBD1. Germline loops: CDR1 SGHRS, CDR2 YFSETQ. The CDR3 totals 15 residues. Losses at the gene ends were 5 bases for V and 4 bases for J; bases not matched to a gene: 7. This CDR3 is CASSDQDRVNEKLFF. The CDR3 DNA follows: TGCGCCAGCAGTGACCAGGACAGGGTTAATGAAAAACTGTTTTTT. Full variable domain (outside the CDR3, taken from reference TRBV5-1 and TRBJ1-4): KAGVTQTPRYLIKTRGQQVTLSCSPISGHRSVSWYQQTPGQGLQFLFEYFSETQRNKGNFPGRFSGRQFSNSRSEMNVSTLELGDSALYLCASSDQDRVNEKLFFGSGTQLSVL.

The V and J genes are TRBV5-6 and TRBJ1-2; D uncertain. The V end was cut by 3 bases, the J end by 4 bases, with 13 bases between. The CDR3 spans 14 residues. The germline CDR1 and CDR2 sequences are SGHDT and YYEEEE. The CDR3 DNA reads TGTGCCAGCAGCTCACCCTCAGGCCGCTATGGCTACACCTTC. Amino acid sequence: CASSSPSGRYGYTF.

The chain combines TRBV6-2 or TRBV6-3 with TRBJ1-1, with D unresolved. Trimming shortened V by 2 bases and J by 0 bases, and 19 bases separated the two germline ends. Per the germline V gene, CDR1 is MNHEY and CDR2 is SVGEGT. CDR3 length equals 18 residues. CDR3: CASSYLEARRSMNTEAFF. DNA for the CDR3: TGTGCCAGCAGTTACCTCGAAGCTCGCAGGTCAATGAACACTGAAGCTTTCTTT.

This clone was seen a few times. CDR3 region: CASSRASSGSGIDTQYF. The CDR3 DNA is TGTGCCAGCAGCAGGGCTTCTAGCGGGAGCGGAATAGATACGCAGTATTTT. The rearrangement joins TRBV5-4 to TRBJ2-3; 10 bases are a match to TRBD2. CDR1 and CDR2 from the germline V gene are SGHNT and YYREEE (reference sequence). This CDR3 spans 17 amino acids. After removal of 4 bases from V and 5 bases from J, the junction contained 13 bases not matched to a gene.

In regard to this clone: One end of the junction fails to match germline, which may point to a read error. The identical CDR3 is also encoded by other nucleotide sequences in the sample. This chain joins TRBV7-2 and TRBJ1-5; perhaps TRBD1 as D (6 bases). CDR3 length: 16 residues. Germline assignment: CDR1 SGHTA and CDR2 FQGNSA. Here the CDR3 reads CASSLTGRGDNQPQHF. The CDR3 DNA follows: TGTGCCAGTAGCTTAACAGGGCGAGGTGACAATCAGCCCCAGCATTTT.

This clone occurred a few times. The V and J genes are TRBV29-1 and TRBJ2-2; TRBD1 agrees at 7 bases. CDR1 is SQVTM, CDR2 ANQGSEA, per germline. V lost 1 base to trimming and J lost 6 bases; unmatched junction nucleotides: 5. The CDR3 loop spans 14 amino acids. CDR3 loop: CSVEVIQGAGELFF. Here the CDR3 DNA reads TGCAGCGTTGAAGTCATCCAGGGGGCCGGGGAGCTGTTTTTT.

The V call is TRBV28, the J call TRBJ2-5; 7 nucleotides line up with TRBD2. Germline CDR1 reads MDHEN; CDR2 reads SYDVKM. The CDR3 spans 14 residues. The junction had 7 bases not matched to a gene; V was cut back by 7 bases and J by 2 bases. CDR3 amino acids: CASNGGGFQETQYF. The CDR3 DNA sequence: TGTGCCAGCAATGGGGGAGGGTTTCAAGAGACCCAGTACTTC.

The V gene is TRBV7-3, the J gene TRBJ1-5; unclear D gene. CDR3 length: 13 amino acids. CDR1 and CDR2 (germline): SGHTA, FQGTGA. Trimming took off 3 bases at V and 5 bases at J, with 8 bases between the two ends. As DNA, the CDR3 is TGTGCCAGCAGCTTCGGAGGCGATCAGCCCCAGCATTTT. This encodes CASSFGGDQPQHF.

The V gene is TRBV3-1 (or the pseudogene TRBV3-2), the J gene TRBJ1-3; 8 bases match TRBD1. CDR3 length: 14 amino acids. V dropped 4 bases and J dropped 6; count of bases not matched to a gene: 5. Germline loops: CDR1 LGHDT, CDR2 YNNKEL (reference sequence). The CDR3 sequence is CASSLDRGTNTIYF. CDR3 bases: TGTGCCAGCAGCCTCGACAGGGGTACAAACACCATATATTTT.

The CDR3 spells CASSPRRFDEQYF. The CDR3 coding sequence is TGTGCCAGCTCACCCCGCAGGTTCGACGAGCAGTACTTC. The V gene is TRBV18, the J gene TRBJ2-7; the D is unclear. The CDR3 is 13 amino acids. V lost 3 bases and J 5 bases, leaving 11 bases between the germline ends. The germline gives CDR1 KGHSH, CDR2 LQKENI.

This chain connects TRBV9 to TRBJ2-1; D gene uncertain. V shed 5 bases and J shed 10 bases, with 10 bases lying between them. Germline V CDR1 and CDR2: SGDLS, YYNGEE. The CDR3 runs 11 residues. The CDR3 loop reads CASSSIEEQFF. CDR3 nucleotide sequence: TGTGCCAGCAGTTCAATCGAGGAGCAGTTCTTC.

The V gene is TRBV6-5, the J gene TRBJ1-4, with 7 positions matching TRBD1. Germline V gene sequence: CDR1 MNHEY, CDR2 SVGAGI. CDR3 size: 15 residues. V lost 0 bases and J lost 7; bases outside the gene matches: 5. CDR3 sequence (DNA): TGTGCCAGCAGTTACTCCGGGACAGTGGGTGAAAAACTGTTTTTT. Translating gives CASSYSGTVGEKLFF.

The chain has TRBV19 and TRBJ2-5, with TRBD2 identical over 10 bases. The CDR3 covers 17 residues. V lost 3 bases and J lost 2; bases outside the gene matches: 9. Germline CDR1 LNHDA, CDR2 SQIVND (reference sequence). In DNA, the CDR3 is TGTGCCAGTAGTATTGACCGGACTAGCGGACAACAAGAGACCCAGTACTTC. This translates into CASSIDRTSGQQETQYF.

The rearrangement links TRBV19 to TRBJ2-2, with TRBD1 identical over 8 bases. This CDR3 is 16 amino acids long. The V segment lost 0 bases and the J segment 3 bases; nucleotides outside the gene matches: 3. Germline CDR1 and CDR2: LNHDA and SQIVND (reference sequence). CDR3 residues: CASSIDQGAHTGELFF. CDR3 coding DNA: TGTGCCAGTAGTATAGATCAGGGGGCGCACACCGGGGAGCTGTTTTTT.

This sequence joins TRBV5-5 and TRBJ1-1; no clear D. The CDR3 loop spans 15 amino acids. Germline lookup yields CDR1 SGHKS and CDR2 YYEKEE (reference sequence). The ends were cut back, 6 bases at V and 1 base at J, with 16 bases in the middle. The CDR3 DNA sequence: TGTGCCAGCAAACTAACCAGCTTCCAGAACACTGAAGCTTTCTTT. Translated, it gives CASKLTSFQNTEAFF.

Worth noting for this clone: Other nucleotide sequences from this sample produce the same CDR3. This chain links TRBV5-1 with TRBJ2-7; 7 bases agree with TRBD1. The CDR3 covers 14 residues. Trimming took 4 bases from V and 2 from J; bases not matched to a gene: 6. The germline CDR1 and CDR2 sequences are SGHRS and YFSETQ. The DNA for the CDR3 is TGCGCCAGCAGCCGTACAGGGGACCCCTACGAGCAGTACTTC. This codes for CASSRTGDPYEQYF.

The CDR3, as DNA: TGCAGCGTGACCGGACAGGGGGACGAGCAGTACTTC. Encoded protein: CSVTGQGDEQYF. The rearrangement uses TRBV29-1 and TRBJ2-7; TRBD1 matches 10 bases. CDR3 size: 12 residues. The ends lost 6 bases at V and 5 bases at J; junction bases unmatched: 4. Germline CDR1 and CDR2: SQVTM and ANQGSEA.